The rows below give T cell receptor beta chains drawn from one sample of a study of blood T cell repertoires in COVID-19. Method: immunoSEQ multiplex PCR; TCRdb's copy keeps in-frame clones and lacks some. Of approximately 270,000 clones listed, about 85% are singletons. Material for sequencing was peripheral blood. Receptors were obtained from a man aged 18 to 35 with active or convalescent COVID-19. Both conserved end residues are part of each CDR3. The order of the fields is D gene, J gene, clone size, V gene, CDR3 protein, CDR3 DNA. The D gene is left open where the match is weak. Some rows mark clone size as missing; the rest say once, few, many or name a class of expanded clone.

TRBD1,TRBJ1-2,once,TRBV19,CASRLRGYGYTF,TGTGCCAGTAGACTCAGGGGGTATGGCTACACCTTC
TRBD1,TRBJ2-7,NA,TRBV7-9,CASSPGTGDFSEQYF,TGTGCCAGCAGCCCGGGGACAGGAGACTTCTCCGAGCAGTACTTC
NA,TRBJ2-7,NA,TRBV5-1,CASKSVQGYEQYF,TGCGCCAGCAAATCCGTCCAGGGCTACGAGCAGTACTTC
NA,TRBJ2-7,NA,TRBV27,CASSFGLLREQYF,TGTGCCAGCAGTTTCGGCCTTCTGCGGGAGCAGTACTTC
NA,TRBJ2-4,NA,TRBV6-5,CASRPSGGNIQYF,TGTGCCAGCAGGCCATCCGGGGGAAACATTCAGTACTTC
NA,TRBJ2-5,once,TRBV7-2,CASSLDWYQETQYF,TGTGCCAGCAGCTTAGACTGGTACCAAGAGACCCAGTACTTC
TRBD1,TRBJ1-2,few,TRBV5-6,CASSSGTVQIPDGYTF,TGTGCCAGCAGCTCCGGGACAGTACAGATTCCTGATGGCTACACCTTC
NA,TRBJ1-3,NA,TRBV27,CASTRAGGLSGNTIYF,TGTGCCAGCACGAGGGCAGGAGGGTTATCTGGAAACACCATATATTTT
NA,TRBJ1-4,NA,TRBV7-2,CASSLPLLGALGTNEKLFF,TGTGCCAGCAGCTTACCGCTGCTGGGGGCTCTGGGGACTAATGAAAAACTGTTTTTT
TRBD1,TRBJ2-1,few,TRBV9,CASSATGTDMFF,TGTGCCAGCAGCGCCACGGGGACAGACATGTTCTTC
TRBD1,TRBJ2-7,NA,TRBV6-6,CASSYSGQSYEQYF,TGTGCCAGCAGTTACTCGGGACAGTCCTACGAGCAGTACTTC
NA,TRBJ1-4,few,TRBV24-1,CATSDLYQEVDEKLFF,TGTGCCACCAGTGATTTATACCAGGAGGTGGATGAAAAACTGTTTTTT
TRBD1,TRBJ1-3,once,TRBV25-1,CASSEGQGSGNTIYF,TGTGCCAGCAGTGAAGGACAGGGCTCTGGAAACACCATATATTTT
TRBD1,TRBJ1-5,few,TRBV15,CATSGGQGAAQPQHF,TGTGCCACCAGCGGGGGACAGGGGGCTGCTCAGCCCCAGCATTTT
NA,TRBJ2-7,NA,TRBV29-1,CSVEALIQGNHEQYF,TGCAGCGTTGAAGCCTTAATACAGGGTAACCACGAGCAGTACTTC
TRBD2,TRBJ2-2,NA,TRBV5-1,CASSTGTRGTGELFF,TGCGCCAGCAGTACCGGGACTAGAGGCACCGGGGAGCTGTTTTTT
NA,TRBJ2-5,NA,TRBV24-1,CATSDGQSYQETQYF,TGTGCCACCAGTGACGGACAGTCGTACCAAGAGACCCAGTACTTC
NA,TRBJ1-6,NA,TRBV14,CASSQEENRVWGSPLHF,TGTGCCAGCAGCCAAGAAGAAAACAGGGTCTGGGGTTCACCCCTCCACTTT
NA,TRBJ2-3,few,TRBV20-1,CSASLDTQYF,TGCAGTGCTAGTCTCGATACGCAGTATTTT
TRBD2,TRBJ2-3,NA,TRBV6-2/TRBV6-3,CASSQTSGGGRTQYF,TGTGCCAGCAGTCAGACTAGCGGAGGGGGGCGTACGCAGTATTTT
TRBD1,TRBJ2-3,NA,TRBV24-1,CATSDPGQGMTDTQYF,TGTGCCACCAGTGACCCCGGACAGGGAATGACAGATACGCAGTATTTT
NA,TRBJ1-5,few,TRBV30,CAWSVSGRGSQPQHF,TGTGCCTGGAGTGTAAGTGGTAGGGGTTCTCAGCCCCAGCATTTT
NA,TRBJ1-4,NA,TRBV3-1/TRBV3-2,CASSQGLGFTNEKLFF,TGTGCCAGCAGCCAAGGTCTCGGGTTTACTAATGAAAAACTGTTTTTT
TRBD2,TRBJ2-5,NA,TRBV19,CASSPGLAGEGETQYF,TGTGCCAGTAGTCCGGGACTAGCGGGAGAAGGAGAGACCCAGTACTTC
TRBD1,TRBJ2-1,NA,TRBV11-2,CASSGTDRGRQFF,TGTGCCAGCAGCGGGACCGACAGGGGCAGGCAGTTCTTC
NA,TRBJ2-5,once,TRBV5-4,CASSSAGTSQETQYF,TGTGCCAGCAGCTCCGCAGGGACTTCCCAAGAGACCCAGTACTTC
TRBD2,TRBJ2-1,once,TRBV13,CASSLGWGLAGGPHYNEQFF,TGTGCCAGCAGCTTAGGTTGGGGACTAGCGGGAGGTCCTCACTACAATGAGCAGTTCTTC
NA,TRBJ1-2,few,TRBV29-1,CSASGAGDYGYTF,TGCAGCGCCTCTGGGGCGGGAGACTATGGCTACACCTTC
TRBD1,TRBJ1-3,NA,TRBV2,CASSGQGGNTIYF,TGTGCCAGCAGTGGACAGGGAGGAAACACCATATATTTT
TRBD1,TRBJ2-1,NA,TRBV7-3,CASSLAPVTGDSNEQFF,TGTGCCAGCAGCTTGGCCCCAGTGACAGGGGATAGTAATGAGCAGTTCTTC
TRBD1,TRBJ1-6,NA,TRBV5-6,CASSSWTGAYSPLHF,TGTGCCAGCAGCTCTTGGACAGGGGCTTATTCACCCCTCCACTTT
TRBD1,TRBJ1-4,few,TRBV27,CASAGTATNEKLFF,TGTGCCAGCGCTGGGACAGCAACTAATGAAAAACTGTTTTTT
TRBD2,TRBJ2-7,NA,TRBV27,CASSLSSLWPGGDYEQYF,TGTGCCAGCAGTTTATCGAGTCTGTGGCCCGGGGGGGACTACGAGCAGTACTTC
NA,TRBJ1-1,NA,TRBV29-1,CCAQNTEAFF,TGCTGCGCCCAGAACACTGAAGCTTTCTTT
NA,TRBJ2-7,NA,TRBV30,CAWSRSGEQYF,TGTGCCTGGAGTCGATCAGGGGAGCAGTACTTC
NA,TRBJ1-6,once,TRBV7-2,CASSLPRVQSPLHF,TGTGCCAGCAGCTTACCGAGGGTTCAGTCACCCCTCCACTTT
NA,TRBJ1-2,few,TRBV20-1,CSASQGVGYTF,TGCAGTGCTAGTCAGGGTGTAGGCTACACCTTC
NA,TRBJ1-2,NA,TRBV5-1,CASSLALSDSYGYTF,TGCGCCAGCAGCTTGGCACTTTCGGACAGCTATGGCTACACCTTC
TRBD2,TRBJ2-7,NA,TRBV19,CATGLAGATYEQYF,TGTGCCACCGGACTAGCGGGGGCAACCTACGAGCAGTACTTC
TRBD1,TRBJ2-1,NA,TRBV5-4,CASRPRTGGWNEQFF,TGTGCCAGCAGGCCTCGGACAGGGGGTTGGAATGAGCAGTTCTTC
NA,TRBJ1-6,NA,TRBV7-2,CASSLTGLPTLHF,TGTGCCAGCAGCCTTACAGGGCTTCCTACCCTCCACTTT
NA,TRBJ1-2,NA,TRBV7-8,CASSLDRDYGYTF,TGTGCCAGCAGCTTAGACCGGGACTATGGCTACACCTTC
NA,TRBJ2-7,NA,TRBV2,CASSEGWGDEQYF,TGTGCCAGCAGTGAAGGATGGGGGGACGAGCAGTACTTC
NA,TRBJ1-1,NA,TRBV14,CASSQGWEEALAFF,TGTGCCAGCAGCCAGGGATGGGAGGAGGCGTTGGCTTTCTTT
TRBD2,TRBJ2-3,NA,TRBV7-2,CASSLAGIDTQYF,TGTGCCAGCTCGCTAGCGGGGATAGATACGCAGTATTTT
NA,TRBJ2-3,NA,TRBV28,CASRTTGDTQYF,TGTGCCAGCAGAACTACTGGGGATACGCAGTATTTT
TRBD1,TRBJ1-3,NA,TRBV7-2,CASSLATGAGRNTIYF,TGTGCCAGCAGCTTAGCCACAGGGGCGGGTAGAAACACCATATATTTT
TRBD1,TRBJ2-3,few,TRBV2,CASSHGTVDTDTQYF,TGTGCCAGCAGCCATGGGACAGTCGATACAGATACGCAGTATTTT
TRBD1,TRBJ1-5,NA,TRBV5-8,CASSPSRDRKNQPQHF,TGTGCCAGCAGCCCTTCCCGGGACAGGAAAAATCAGCCCCAGCATTTT
TRBD2,TRBJ2-4,NA,TRBV11-2,CASSSWTSGDSNIQYF,TGTGCCAGCAGCTCTTGGACTAGCGGAGATTCAAACATTCAGTACTTC
NA,TRBJ1-2,NA,TRBV7-2,CASSHLDRINYGYTF,TGTGCCAGCAGCCACCTGGACAGAATAAACTATGGCTACACCTTC
TRBD2,TRBJ2-3,NA,TRBV7-2,CASSPWASGTSTDTQYF,TGTGCCAGCAGCCCCTGGGCTAGCGGGACAAGCACAGATACGCAGTATTTT
NA,TRBJ1-1,once,TRBV10-1,CASSEFRGTEAFF,TGCGCCAGCAGTGAGTTCAGGGGCACTGAAGCTTTCTTT
TRBD1,TRBJ1-1,NA,TRBV6-5,CASRATGLMNTEAFF,TGTGCCAGCAGAGCGACAGGGCTAATGAACACTGAAGCTTTCTTT
NA,TRBJ1-1,few,TRBV5-8,CASSPQAGSRGAFF,TGTGCCAGCAGCCCCCAAGCAGGGTCTAGAGGAGCTTTCTTT
NA,TRBJ1-2,NA,TRBV18,CASSPDPLAGYGYTF,TGTGCCAGCTCACCCGACCCTTTGGCGGGCTATGGCTACACCTTC
NA,TRBJ1-2,NA,TRBV11-2,CASSSPKIRGSYGYTF,TGTGCCAGCAGCTCCCCCAAGATTAGGGGGAGCTATGGCTACACCTTC
NA,TRBJ1-5,NA,TRBV6-5,CASSYERNQPQHF,TGTGCCAGCAGTTACGAGCGGAATCAGCCCCAGCATTTT
NA,TRBJ2-1,few,TRBV7-9,CASSLVSRYNEQFF,TGTGCCAGCAGCTTAGTAAGTCGGTACAATGAGCAGTTCTTC
TRBD1,TRBJ2-1,NA,TRBV23-1,CANTGECSYNEQFF,TGCGCCAATACAGGGGAGTGCTCCTACAATGAGCAGTTCTTC